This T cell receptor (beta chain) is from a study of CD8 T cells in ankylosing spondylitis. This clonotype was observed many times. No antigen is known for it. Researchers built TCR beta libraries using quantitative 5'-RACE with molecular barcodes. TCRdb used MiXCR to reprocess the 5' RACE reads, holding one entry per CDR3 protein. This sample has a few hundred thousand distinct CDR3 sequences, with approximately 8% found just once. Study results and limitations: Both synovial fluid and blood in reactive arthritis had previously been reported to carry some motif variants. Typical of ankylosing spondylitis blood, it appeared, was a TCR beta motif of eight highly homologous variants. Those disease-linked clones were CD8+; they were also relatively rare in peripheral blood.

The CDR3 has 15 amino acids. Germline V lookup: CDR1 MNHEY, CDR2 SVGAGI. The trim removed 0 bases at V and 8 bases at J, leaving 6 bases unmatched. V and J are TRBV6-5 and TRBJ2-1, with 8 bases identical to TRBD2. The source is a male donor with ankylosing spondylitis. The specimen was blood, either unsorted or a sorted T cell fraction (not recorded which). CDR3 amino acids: CASSYSSGIGDEQFF. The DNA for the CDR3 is TGTGCCAGCAGTTACTCTAGCGGGATAGGAGATGAGCAGTTCTTC.